This T cell receptor (beta chain) was recorded in a study of OX40 agonist ivuxolimab in advanced cancers. Background on the study: Patients with hepatocellular carcinoma, melanoma, renal cell or head and neck cancer made up the dose-escalation patients.

The method was immunoSEQ multiplex PCR; TCRdb's version includes in-frame clones alone and lacks a portion of them. The table lists under 20,000 clones, 83% of them singletons. Sequenced material: CD4+ or CD8+ T cells sorted from blood, taken in a trial of the OX40 agonist ivuxolimab. This receptor was obtained from an adult with an advanced solid tumor such as melanoma, head and neck, liver or kidney cancer.

The CDR3 DNA follows: TGTGCCAGCATTGATCGGCGGGAGTTCAATGAGCAGTTCTTC. Translation: CASIDRREFNEQFF. V usage is TRBV6-6 and J usage is TRBJ2-1; TRBD2 matches 7 bases. The germline CDR1 and CDR2 sequences are MNHNY and SVGAGI (reference sequence). Trimming cost V 7 bases and J 6 bases; bases outside gene matches: 9. This CDR3 is 14 amino acids long.